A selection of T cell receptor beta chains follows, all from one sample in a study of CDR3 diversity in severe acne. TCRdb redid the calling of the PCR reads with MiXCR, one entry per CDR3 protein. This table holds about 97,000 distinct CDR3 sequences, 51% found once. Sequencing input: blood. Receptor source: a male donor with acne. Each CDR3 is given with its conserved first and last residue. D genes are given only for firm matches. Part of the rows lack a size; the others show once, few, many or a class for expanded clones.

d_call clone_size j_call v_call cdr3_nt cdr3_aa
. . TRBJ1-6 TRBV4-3 TGCGCCAGCAGCCAAGACGTCCCGGACAGCACGAAACCCCTCCACTTT CASSQDVPDSTKPLHF
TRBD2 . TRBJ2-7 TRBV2 TGTGCCAGCAGTGATAGCGGGACCGGCTACGAGCAGTACTTC CASSDSGTGYEQYF
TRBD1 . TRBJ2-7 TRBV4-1 TGCGCCAGCAGTCCCGGGACAGGGAGTGGGTACGAGCAGTACTTC CASSPGTGSGYEQYF
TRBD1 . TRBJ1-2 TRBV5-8 TGTGCCAGCAGCAACCCGGGACAGGGGGCTCAGGGCTACACCTTC CASSNPGQGAQGYTF
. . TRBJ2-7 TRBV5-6 TGTGCCAGCAGCCGACAGGGCTCTGGGGGGGTCGAGCAGTACTTC CASSRQGSGGVEQYF
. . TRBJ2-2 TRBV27 TGTGCCAGCAGTTCGGTGGGGACCGGGGAGCTGTTTTTT CASSSVGTGELFF
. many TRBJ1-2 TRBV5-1 TGCGCCAGCAGGACCGGGACAACTAACTATGGCTACACCTTC CASRTGTTNYGYTF
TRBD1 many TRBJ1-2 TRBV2 TGTGCCAGCAGGACGGGACAGGGTAGTGATGGCTACACCTTC CASRTGQGSDGYTF
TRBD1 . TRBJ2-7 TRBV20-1 TGCAGTGCTAGTCGACAGGGGGCGCTGAACGAGCAGTACTTC CSASRQGALNEQYF
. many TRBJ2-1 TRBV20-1 TGCAGTGCTAGAGATCGAAGGGGCCCTTACAATGAGCAGTTCTTC CSARDRRGPYNEQFF
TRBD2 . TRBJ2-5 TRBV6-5 TGTGCCAGCAGTTACGGGGGGGATCAAGAGACCCAGTACTTC CASSYGGDQETQYF
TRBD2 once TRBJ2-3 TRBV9 TGTGCCAGCAGCCCGTGGGCCCCTCGGGAGCGGGAAGATACGCAGTATTTT CASSPWAPREREDTQYF
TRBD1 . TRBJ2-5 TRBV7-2 TGTGCCAGCAGTATCTGGACAGGGTCTCTAAAGACCCAGTACTTC CASSIWTGSLKTQYF
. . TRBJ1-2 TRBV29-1 TGCAGCGTTCGGGCGGGGCAGGTGGACTTCTATGGCTACACCTTC CSVRAGQVDFYGYTF
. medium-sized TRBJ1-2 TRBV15 TGTGCCACCAGCAGAGCGGGAGGCGGAGGATATGGCTACACCTTC CATSRAGGGGYGYTF
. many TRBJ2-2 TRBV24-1 TGTGCCACCAGTGATCTAGCAACGGGGGAGCTGTTTTTT CATSDLATGELFF
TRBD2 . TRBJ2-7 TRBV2 TGTGCCAGCAGTGAGTGGCGGGAGGGCCACGAGCAGTACTTC CASSEWREGHEQYF
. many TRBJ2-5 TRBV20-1 TGCAGTGCTTACAGGGGAGGGCAAGAGACCCAGTACTTC CSAYRGGQETQYF
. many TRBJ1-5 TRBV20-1 TGCAGTGCTAGAGATCCGAGTTGGGGTAATCAGCCCCAGCATTTT CSARDPSWGNQPQHF
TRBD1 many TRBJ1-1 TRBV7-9 TGTGCCAGCAGCGGACAGGGGAACACTGAAGCTTTCTTT CASSGQGNTEAFF
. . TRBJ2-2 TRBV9 TGTGCCAGCAGCGAAAGACAGGCTACCGGGGAGCTGTTTTTT CASSERQATGELFF
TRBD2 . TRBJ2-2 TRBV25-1 TGTGCCAGCAGTGAATTGCTTCAGCGGGGCGGGGAGCTGTTTTTT CASSELLQRGGELFF
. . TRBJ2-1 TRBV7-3 TGTGCCAACAGCCAAAGCTCCTACAATGTGCAGTTCTTC CANSQSSYNVQFF
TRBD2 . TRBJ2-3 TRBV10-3 TGTGCCATCAGTGACCGGGGGACTAGCGGGAGCACAGATACGCAGTATTTT CAISDRGTSGSTDTQYF
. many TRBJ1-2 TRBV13 TGTGCCAGCAGCTTAGTCTCGGCAGCTAACTATGGCTACACCTTC CASSLVSAANYGYTF
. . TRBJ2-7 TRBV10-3 TGTGCCATCAGTGAGGGAGGAACGGGCTACGAGCAGTACTTC CAISEGGTGYEQYF